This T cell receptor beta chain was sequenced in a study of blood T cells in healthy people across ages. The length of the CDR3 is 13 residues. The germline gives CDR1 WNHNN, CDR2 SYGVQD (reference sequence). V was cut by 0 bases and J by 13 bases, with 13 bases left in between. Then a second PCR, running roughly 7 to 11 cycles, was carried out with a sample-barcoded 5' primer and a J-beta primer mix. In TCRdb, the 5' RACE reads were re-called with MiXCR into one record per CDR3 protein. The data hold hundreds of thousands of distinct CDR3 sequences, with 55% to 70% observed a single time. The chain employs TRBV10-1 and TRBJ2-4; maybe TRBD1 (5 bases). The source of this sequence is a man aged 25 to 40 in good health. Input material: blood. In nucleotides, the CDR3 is TGCGCCAGCAGTGAGTCGGGGCATCCCAAGCAGTACTTC. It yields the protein CASSESGHPKQYF.